This is a list of T cell receptor beta chains from one sample in a study of T-cell reconstitution after alpha-beta-depleted transplantation in children. TCRdb re-called the PCR reads through MiXCR, storing one row per CDR3 protein. The sample has about 980,000 distinct CDR3 sequences; about 29% are singletons. The sequences come from PBMCs, mostly from graft donor cells, collected 360 days after TCRalphabeta/CD19-depleted stem cell transplant. The receptors originated from a boy in the first two years of life who had a stem cell transplant for SCID, so the T cells may come from the graft donor. Each CDR3 is given with its conserved first and last residue.

J gene	V gene	CDR3 protein
TRBJ2-2	TRBV7-7	CASSVTSTGELFF
TRBJ2-7	TRBV5-1	CASSTGRTSGDYEQYF
TRBJ1-2	TRBV27	CASSFGQGLYGYTF
TRBJ2-7	TRBV20-1	CSADHRARRWKQYF
TRBJ1-2	TRBV7-9	CASSNLLEGYGYTF
TRBJ2-3	TRBV20-1	CSASSGGPGDTQYF
TRBJ1-2	TRBV4-1	CASSQVFGRINYGYTF
TRBJ2-3	TRBV4-1	CASSQISSGLSTDTQYF
TRBJ2-1	TRBV3-1	CASQSGFRFDEQFF
TRBJ1-6	TRBV6-5	CASSYGGTGTHSPLHF